The 30 T cell receptor beta chains presented below share a single source sample, sequenced in a study of cytomegalovirus exposure and HLA in healthy donors. PCR employed 60 Vbeta and 13 Jbeta primers. This table comes from immunoSEQ multiplex PCR, and its TCRdb copy is limited to in-frame clones, with some not included. The sample gives over 30,000 clones, around 70% of which show up once; roughly a tenth is in the top ten. The specimen was PBMCs. The receptors were gathered from a man aged 40-50 years in good health and CMV-seropositive.

The gene calls are TRBV7-9 and TRBJ1-2; the D is unclear. This CDR3 spans 14 amino acids. V gave up 0 bases and J gave up 4 bases, with 9 bases separating them. The V gene's germline CDR1 is SEHNR and CDR2 FQNEAQ (reference sequence). The CDR3 DNA reads as TGTGCCAGCAGCTTAGCAGGCGGAATCTATGGCTACACCTTC. Translating gives CASSLAGGIYGYTF. Variable domain in full (rest from reference TRBV7-9 and TRBJ1-2): DTGVSQNPRHKITKRGQNVTFRCDPISEHNRLYWYRQTLGQGPEFLTYFQNEAQLEKSRLLSDRFSAERPKGSFSTLEIQRTEQGDSAMYLCASSLAGGIYGYTFGSGTRLTVV.

This chain uses TRBV19 with TRBJ2-7; 7 bases are a match to TRBD1. Trimming removed 2 bases from V and 2 bases from J; junction bases left unmatched: 3. The CDR3 covers 14 residues. The germline CDR1 and CDR2 sequences are LNHDA and SQIVND (reference sequence). The CDR3 is CASSIFRGTYEQYF. CDR3 coding DNA: TGTGCCAGTAGTATATTCAGGGGGACCTACGAGCAGTACTTC.

In nucleotides, the CDR3 is TGTGCCAGCTTTAGAAGGGGGCCCCCCCCTGGCTACACCTTC. This codes for CASFRRGPPPGYTF. The chain couples TRBV28 to TRBJ1-2, with 7 nucleotides matching TRBD1. Germline CDR1 is MDHEN and CDR2 is SYDVKM. The CDR3 has 14 residues. The V gene end was trimmed by 8 bases and the J gene end by 7 bases; junction bases not matched to a gene: 13.

The CDR3 DNA is TGTGCCAGCTCACCAGATCGACAGGAAACAGATACGCAGTATTTT. This codes for CASSPDRQETDTQYF. The chain has TRBV18 and TRBJ2-3; D is perhaps TRBD1 (6 bases). The CDR3 covers 15 residues. Germline loops: CDR1 KGHSH, CDR2 LQKENI. The ends were cut back, 2 bases at V and 3 bases at J, with 12 bases in the middle.

In its sample, this clone was seen once. This rearrangement joins TRBV10-3 to TRBJ2-2; D may be TRBD2 (6 bases). The germline V gene has CDR1 ENHRY and CDR2 SYGVKD. The germline V and J ends were trimmed by 6 bases and 2 bases, with 13 bases remaining between them. The length of the CDR3 is 15 residues. CDR3 nucleotides: TGTGCCATCAGATCCCCGGGACTCAACACCGGGGAGCTGTTTTTT. It codes for CAIRSPGLNTGELFF.

The chain uses TRBV7-9 and TRBJ2-7; 7 positions agree with TRBD2. The length of the CDR3 is 14 residues. The J segment lost 2 bases and the V segment lost 2 bases, leaving 3 bases of the junction unmatched. Germline V gives CDR1 SEHNR, CDR2 FQNEAQ (reference sequence). CDR3 DNA sequence: TGTGCCAGCAGCTTACGCGGGGGAGCCTACGAGCAGTACTTC. The encoded protein is CASSLRGGAYEQYF.

The gene calls are TRBV27 and TRBJ1-1; 7 nucleotides align to TRBD1. The germline V gene encodes CDR1 MNHEY and CDR2 SMNVEV (reference sequence). V shed 8 bases, J shed 0 bases, and the junction held 9 bases outside the gene matches. CDR3 size: 15 residues. The CDR3 nucleotides read TGTGCCAGCGTCTCCCGACAGGGAATGAACACTGAAGCTTTCTTT. Encoded protein: CASVSRQGMNTEAFF.

The chain joins TRBV30 to TRBJ1-6; the D gene is possibly TRBD1 (5 bases). V lost 6 bases and J lost 5, with 11 bases in between. The CDR3 is 13 residues long. CDR1 is GTSNPN and CDR2 is SVGIG in the germline V gene (reference sequence). The CDR3: CACAGYDNSPLHF. CDR3 DNA sequence: TGTGCCTGCGCAGGGTACGATAATTCACCCCTCCACTTT.

This chain connects TRBV7-9 to TRBJ2-5, with D uncertain. The CDR3 loop spans 14 amino acids. The germline V gene has CDR1 SEHNR and CDR2 FQNEAQ (reference sequence). V lost 5 bases and J lost 1, with 11 bases in between. CDR3 nucleotides: TGTGCCAGCAGCCTAAGAAACCCCCAAGAGACCCAGTACTTC. Its translation is CASSLRNPQETQYF.

Regarding this clone: One end of the junction fails to match germline, which may point to a read error. The CDR3 loop is CASREGGVNQPQHF. In nucleotides, the CDR3 is TGTGCCAGCAGGGAAGGGGGAGTGAATCAGCCCCAGCATTTT. The V and J genes are TRBV6-1 and TRBJ1-5; a weak D match, TRBD1 (6 bases). Germline CDR1 reads MNHNS; CDR2 reads SASEGT. The CDR3 loop spans 14 amino acids.

The sample holds a few counts of this clone. The genes are TRBV27 and TRBJ2-7, with 7 positions matching TRBD1. Trimming removed 6 bases from V and 4 bases from J; junction bases left unmatched: 9. Germline V gene data show CDR1 as MNHEY and CDR2 as SMNVEV (reference sequence). The CDR3 sequence is 14 residues long. The CDR3 is CASRSRGTPYEQYF. CDR3 bases: TGTGCCAGCAGGTCCAGGGGGACACCATACGAGCAGTACTTC.

V gene TRBV27 combines with J gene TRBJ2-2; 11 bases match TRBD2. V lost 1 base to trimming and J lost 5 bases; unmatched junction nucleotides: 0. The CDR3 loop spans 15 amino acids. Germline CDR1 and CDR2: MNHEY and SMNVEV (reference sequence). CDR3 sequence reads: CASSLWTSGTGELFF. In DNA form, the CDR3 reads TGTGCCAGCAGTTTATGGACTAGCGGGACCGGGGAGCTGTTTTTT.

The chain carries TRBV10-3 and TRBJ2-7; 14 nucleotides agree with TRBD2. Looked up from germline, CDR1 is ENHRY and CDR2 is SYGVKD. The CDR3 runs 16 residues. With 7 bases clipped from V and 2 bases from J, the junction kept 7 bases outside the gene matches. CDR3 residues: CAITGTSGGQAYEQYF. The CDR3 nucleotides read TGTGCCATCACTGGGACTAGCGGGGGCCAGGCCTACGAGCAGTACTTC.

J is TRBJ2-7 and V is TRBV7-2, with D uncertain. Per the germline V gene, CDR1 is SGHTA and CDR2 is FQGNSA. Deletions cut 3 bases from V and 2 bases from J, with 14 bases between. The CDR3 length is 15 residues. The CDR3 DNA sequence: TGTGCCAGCAGCTTCGACTCGTCAAATGCCTACGAGCAGTACTTC. Its translation is CASSFDSSNAYEQYF.

This chain uses TRBV13 with TRBJ2-7; 8 bases align to TRBD2. The germline gives CDR1 PRHDT, CDR2 FYEKMQ (reference sequence). CDR3 size: 16 residues. Trimming cost V 4 bases and J 4 bases; bases outside gene matches: 12. The CDR3 loop is CASSYPKRGTDYEQYF. CDR3 nucleotides: TGTGCCAGCAGCTATCCCAAGCGGGGGACCGATTACGAGCAGTACTTC.

The CDR3 loop is CASSELGPSGAQETQYF. CDR3 bases: TGTGCCAGCAGTGAATTGGGGCCTAGCGGGGCCCAAGAGACCCAGTACTTC. The chain has TRBV25-1 and TRBJ2-5; 9 nucleotides line up with TRBD2. Germline CDR1 and CDR2: MGHDK and SYGVNS. With 1 base clipped from V and 1 base from J, the junction kept 7 bases outside the gene matches. CDR3 length: 17 amino acids.

J is TRBJ1-1 and V is TRBV6-1; D remains unclear. This CDR3 region has 16 residues. The V gene lost 4 bases and the J gene lost 1 base, with 16 bases spanning the gap. Germline V gene sequence: CDR1 MNHNS, CDR2 SASEGT. Written as DNA, the CDR3 is TGTGCCAGCAGTGGATACTATAGGCCCCGGAACACTGAAGCTTTCTTT. This codes for CASSGYYRPRNTEAFF.

Only a few counts were recorded for this clone. This chain joins TRBV6-1 and TRBJ2-5; a possible D gene is TRBD2 (5 bases). The CDR3 is 11 amino acids. V was trimmed by 6 bases and J by 8 bases, leaving 10 bases between them. Germline-derived CDR1 and CDR2 are MNHNS and SASEGT. As DNA, the CDR3 is TGTGCCAGCAGGAGAGAGGGAACCCAGTACTTC. As protein: CASRREGTQYF.

The V and J genes are TRBV19 and TRBJ1-5, with 8 bases aligning to TRBD1. CDR1 and CDR2 (germline): LNHDA, SQIVND (reference sequence). This CDR3 has 16 residues. V was clipped by 9 bases and J by 2 bases; unmatched bases: 12. CDR3 in amino acids: CASRSQGAAGNQPQHF. In DNA, the CDR3 is TGTGCCAGCCGCTCTCAGGGGGCAGCGGGCAATCAGCCCCAGCATTTT.

The chain has TRBV28 and TRBJ1-5; 8 bases agree with TRBD1. CDR3 length equals 15 residues. V trimming: 6 bases; J trimming: 6 bases; junction bases outside the gene matches: 10. The germline gives CDR1 MDHEN, CDR2 SYDVKM. The CDR3 sequence is CASSPTDREIQPQHF. In nucleotides, the CDR3 is TGTGCCAGCAGCCCTACGGACAGGGAGATTCAGCCCCAGCATTTT.

The chain combines TRBV9 with TRBJ2-5; 8 nucleotides align to TRBD1. Trimming cost V 0 bases and J 5 bases; bases outside gene matches: 3. Germline values: CDR1 SGDLS, CDR2 YYNGEE. CDR3 length equals 14 residues. CDR3 loop: CASSVEDRAETQYF. The CDR3 DNA follows: TGTGCCAGCAGCGTAGAGGACAGGGCTGAGACCCAGTACTTC.

J is TRBJ2-4 and V is TRBV21-1; the DNA was not used to check the table's D call, TRBD2. TRBV21-1 corresponds to a pseudogene. The length of the CDR3 is 13 residues. The DNA of the CDR3 is TGTGCCAGCAGCCACTCGGCCAAAAACATTCAGTACTTC. Its translation: CASSHSAKNIQYF.

This clone came up a few times. V gene TRBV5-1 combines with J gene TRBJ2-7; D is possibly TRBD2 (6 bases). V lost 6 bases, J lost 1 base, and 17 bases lay in between. Germline V CDR1 and CDR2: SGHRS, YFSETQ. CDR3 length: 15 amino acids. The CDR3 region has the DNA TGCGCCAGCACCCCTCGGCCAGGGAGGTCCTACGAGCAGTACTTC. This encodes CASTPRPGRSYEQYF.

This chain uses TRBV7-9 with TRBJ2-5; 9 nucleotides agree with TRBD2. V lost 1 base to trimming and J lost 4 bases; unmatched junction nucleotides: 10. The CDR3 runs to 17 residues. Germline lookup yields CDR1 SEHNR and CDR2 FQNEAQ (reference sequence). CDR3 in DNA: TGTGCCAGCAGCTTAGGCCTAGCGGGAACGTGGGGAGAGACCCAGTACTTC. Translated: CASSLGLAGTWGETQYF.

The chain couples TRBV19 to TRBJ1-5, with D possibly being TRBD1 (6 bases). CDR3 length equals 16 residues. V was pared by 7 bases and J by 4 bases, with 20 bases between. CDR1 is LNHDA and CDR2 is SQIVND in the germline V gene (reference sequence). The CDR3 spells CASKGRTGQPNQPQHF. The DNA of the CDR3 is TGTGCCAGTAAGGGGCGTACAGGACAGCCTAATCAGCCCCAGCATTTT.

This clone was counted only a few times. J is TRBJ2-3 and V is TRBV6-5; TRBD2 agrees at 7 bases. CDR3 size: 15 residues. The germline V gene encodes CDR1 MNHEY and CDR2 SVGAGI. V gave up 2 bases and J gave up 0 bases; unmatched junction bases: 2. This chain's CDR3 is CASSYRGLSTDTQYF. CDR3 DNA: TGTGCCAGCAGTTACAGGGGACTAAGCACAGATACGCAGTATTTT.

The chain is built from TRBV4-1 and TRBJ2-3, with a weak D call TRBD2 (7 bases). There are 15 residues in the CDR3. Germline CDR1 is MGHRA and CDR2 is YSYEKL. The V gene lost 2 bases and the J gene lost 5 bases, with 14 bases spanning the gap. CDR3 DNA: TGCGCCAGCAGCCAACTCTGGGGGGGCGGAGATACGCAGTATTTT. It translates to CASSQLWGGGDTQYF.

The chain has TRBV18 and TRBJ2-3; 7 bases align to TRBD1. V lost 5 bases to trimming and J lost 0 bases; unmatched junction nucleotides: 5. The CDR3 is made up of 15 amino acids. CDR1 and CDR2 (germline): KGHSH, LQKENI. In DNA form, the CDR3 reads TGTGCCAGCTCATCCCCGGGACAGAGCACAGATACGCAGTATTTT. As protein: CASSSPGQSTDTQYF. Combining the CDR3 with reference TRBV18 and TRBJ2-3 gives the whole variable domain NAGVMQNPRHLVRRRGQEARLRCSPMKGHSHVYWYRQLPEEGLKFMVYLQKENIIDESGMPKERFSAEFPKEGPSILRIQQVVRGDSAAYFCASSSPGQSTDTQYFGPGTRLTVL.

The V call is TRBV28, the J call TRBJ2-7, with TRBD1 identical over 8 bases. Germline values: CDR1 MDHEN, CDR2 SYDVKM. V gave up 8 bases and J gave up 1 base; unmatched junction bases: 7. The CDR3 is 14 residues long. CDR3 bases: TGTGCCAGCGGAGCCTGGACAGGGTCCTACGAGCAGTACTTC. This encodes CASGAWTGSYEQYF.

The V gene is TRBV5-4, the J gene TRBJ2-7, with 7 bases fitting TRBD1. The CDR3 runs 15 residues. Germline V gene sequence: CDR1 SGHNT, CDR2 YYREEE (reference sequence). With V trimmed by 0 bases and J by 2 bases, 5 bases remained unmatched. The CDR3 here is CASSLDRGPAYEQYF. The CDR3 DNA sequence: TGTGCCAGCAGCTTGGATAGGGGGCCGGCCTACGAGCAGTACTTC.